The 17 T cell receptor beta chains presented below share a single source sample, sequenced in a study of control samples from healthy donors and cancer patients. The assay was immunoSEQ multiplex PCR, and TCRdb's table has in-frame clones only and misses some. The sample lists about 83,000 clones, roughly 89% occurring once. The sequencing input was blood. These receptors originate from a man in his fifties or sixties in good health.

The chain has TRBV24-1 and TRBJ2-1; D gene uncertain. This CDR3 is built from 13 residues. V lost 7 bases, J lost 0 bases, and 6 bases lay in between. Germline CDR1 and CDR2: KGHDR and SFDVKD. Here the CDR3 reads CATSHYSYNEQFF. As DNA, the CDR3 is TGTGCCACCAGCCATTACTCCTACAATGAGCAGTTCTTC.

This CDR3 is CAWSVPPEPQHF. DNA for the CDR3: TGTGCCTGGAGTGTACCCCCGGAGCCCCAGCATTTT. J is TRBJ1-5 and V is TRBV30; D remains unclear. Trimming left V 0 bases short and J 8 bases short, with 8 bases between. CDR1 GTSNPN and CDR2 SVGIG come from the germline V gene (reference sequence). The CDR3 spans 12 residues.

The rearrangement joins TRBV29-1 to TRBJ1-1, with D possibly TRBD1 on 6 matching bases. The CDR3 is 12 residues long. Germline V gives CDR1 SQVTM, CDR2 ANQGSEA. Here the CDR3 reads CGSGEEGTEAFF. DNA for the CDR3: TGCGGTTCAGGGGAGGAGGGCACTGAAGCTTTCTTT.

The CDR3: CASSGRNTEAFF. CDR3 coding DNA: TGTGCCAGCAGTGGCAGGAACACTGAAGCTTTCTTT. This sequence joins TRBV2 and TRBJ1-1; D unresolved. In germline, CDR1 is SNHLY, CDR2 FYNNEI. The CDR3 runs 12 residues. Deletions cut 4 bases from V and 1 base from J, with 4 bases between.

V is TRBV30 and J is TRBJ2-2; D uncertain. There are 14 residues in the CDR3. Germline CDR1 reads GTSNPN; CDR2 reads SVGIG (reference sequence). V gave up 5 bases and J gave up 1 base, with 11 bases separating them. CDR3: CAWDVSLNTGELFF. CDR3 nucleotides: TGTGCCTGGGATGTTAGCTTGAACACCGGGGAGCTGTTTTTT.

The gene calls are TRBV10-3 and TRBJ1-5, with no clear D. The ends were cut back, 5 bases at V and 5 bases at J, with 13 bases in the middle. Germline CDR1 and CDR2: ENHRY and SYGVKD. The CDR3 is made up of 14 amino acids. The CDR3 bases are TGTGCCATCAGTCTAAATGGTAGAGATCAGCCCCAGCATTTT. Its protein is CAISLNGRDQPQHF.

CDR3 sequence reads: CASSRPGQVFDEQFF. DNA of the CDR3: TGTGCCAGCAGTCGTCCGGGACAGGTTTTCGATGAGCAGTTCTTC. This chain links TRBV6-2 or TRBV6-3 with TRBJ2-1; 8 bases line up with TRBD1. Germline V CDR1 and CDR2: MNHEY, SVGEGT. V trimming: 5 bases; J trimming: 8 bases; junction bases outside the gene matches: 11. The CDR3 is 15 amino acids.

This clone came up once. The chain joins TRBV2 to TRBJ1-1, with D unresolved. Germline CDR1 is SNHLY and CDR2 is FYNNEI. Trimming removed 4 bases from V and 1 base from J, with 7 bases in between. This CDR3 contains 13 residues. CDR3 in DNA: TGTGCCAGCAGTGTGCCGGGGAACACTGAAGCTTTCTTT. Its translation is CASSVPGNTEAFF.

The chain is built from TRBV5-1 and TRBJ2-3, with D possibly being TRBD2 (6 bases). This CDR3 contains 16 residues. The ends were cut back, 0 bases at V and 2 bases at J, with 13 bases in the middle. CDR1 and CDR2 from the germline V gene are SGHRS and YFSETQ. The CDR3 loop reads CASSLDGGLYTDTQYF. The CDR3, as DNA: TGCGCCAGCAGCTTGGATGGGGGACTTTACACAGATACGCAGTATTTT.

The chain couples TRBV5-1 to TRBJ2-2; D may match TRBD1 or TRBD2 (5 bases each). The CDR3 has 15 amino acids. CDR1 SGHRS and CDR2 YFSETQ come from the germline V gene. Trimming left V 1 base short and J 2 bases short, with 9 bases between. The CDR3 nucleotides read TGCGCCAGCAGCTTGTCCGGGGCAAACACCGGGGAGCTGTTTTTT. Protein: CASSLSGANTGELFF.

V usage is TRBV6-2 or TRBV6-3 and J usage is TRBJ1-2; maybe TRBD1 (6 bases). V lost 5 bases, J lost 7 bases, and 8 bases lay in between. CDR3 size: 11 residues. CDR1 is MNHEY, CDR2 SVGEGT, per germline. The CDR3 DNA reads TGTGCCAGCAGTATCAGGGGTGGCTACACCTTC. This encodes CASSIRGGYTF.

The rearrangement links TRBV11-2 to TRBJ2-7, with a weak D call TRBD1 (5 bases). The CDR3 covers 14 residues. Germline-derived CDR1 and CDR2 are SGHAT and FQNNGV. V was trimmed by 3 bases and J by 5 bases, leaving 14 bases between them. CDR3 region: CASSFSPGLDEQYF. The CDR3 bases are TGTGCCAGCAGCTTTTCGCCAGGGTTGGACGAGCAGTACTTC.

This clone was seen a few times. The genes are TRBV19 and TRBJ1-5, with D possibly TRBD1 on 6 matching bases. CDR3 size: 12 residues. Germline values: CDR1 LNHDA, CDR2 SQIVND (reference sequence). Trimming pared 10 bases from V and 3 bases from J, leaving 10 bases between. CDR3 sequence: CATRGFNQPQHF. The CDR3 region has the DNA TGTGCCACCAGGGGTTTCAATCAGCCCCAGCATTTT.

The chain links TRBV15 to TRBJ1-2, with D perhaps TRBD1 (6 bases). The V end lost 2 bases, the J end lost 5 bases, and 15 bases lay between the germline ends. The CDR3 runs 15 residues. The germline CDR1 and CDR2 sequences are LNHNV and YYDKDF (reference sequence). The CDR3 DNA is TGTGCCACCAGCAGAAGGACAGTGGATCCGTATGGCTACACCTTC. Protein sequence: CATSRRTVDPYGYTF.

This clone was seen only once. Here the CDR3 reads CASSPDRGLGNEQFF. The CDR3 DNA sequence: TGTGCCAGTAGCCCCGACAGGGGGCTCGGCAATGAGCAGTTCTTC. V and J are TRBV19 and TRBJ2-1; 10 positions agree with TRBD1. Trimming removed 6 bases from V and 6 bases from J; junction bases left unmatched: 8. Germline assignment: CDR1 LNHDA and CDR2 SQIVND (reference sequence). The CDR3 consists of 15 residues.

The rearrangement joins TRBV5-1 to TRBJ2-7, with unresolved D. CDR1 and CDR2 (germline): SGHRS, YFSETQ. Trimming removed 2 bases from V and 8 bases from J, with 14 bases in between. The CDR3 runs 13 residues. CDR3 residues: CASSLYDARKQYF. CDR3 DNA: TGCGCCAGCAGCTTATATGATGCGAGGAAGCAGTACTTC.

This clone came up once. V gene TRBV5-1 combines with J gene TRBJ1-1, with 7 bases that match TRBD1. The CDR3 extends over 15 amino acids. V lost 4 bases to trimming and J lost 0 bases; unmatched junction nucleotides: 6. Per germline, CDR1 SGHRS and CDR2 YFSETQ. In nucleotides, the CDR3 is TGCGCCAGCAGCAATCTACAGGGGATGAACACTGAAGCTTTCTTT. Translated: CASSNLQGMNTEAFF. Filled out from reference TRBV5-1 and TRBJ1-1, the complete variable domain reads KAGVTQTPRYLIKTRGQQVTLSCSPISGHRSVSWYQQTPGQGLQFLFEYFSETQRNKGNFPGRFSGRQFSNSRSEMNVSTLELGDSALYLCASSNLQGMNTEAFFGQGTRLTVV.